These T cell receptor beta chains were read from a single sample in a study of memory B cells and T cells in multiple sclerosis. Measured with immunoSEQ multiplex PCR; TCRdb has only the in-frame clones, and not every one. This sample carries approximately 47,000 clones, over 70% of them seen once, and the ten largest clones take 1% to 1.3%. For these TCRs, the target antigens are not known. Source material: PBMCs from blood kept in culture. The source of these receptors is a human donor with multiple sclerosis. The CDR3 runs from the conserved cysteine through the conserved F or W. Fields, in order: D gene, V gene, J gene, clone size, CDR3 DNA, CDR3 protein. The D gene is left open where the match is weak. Rows give clone size only sometimes, using once, few, many, or a class for an expanded clone.

>NA|TRBV12-5|TRBJ2-7|NA
TGTGCTAGTGGTTTGGGGGCCGGGTCCTCCTACGAGCAGTACTTC
CASGLGAGSSYEQYF
>TRBD1|TRBV5-1|TRBJ1-6|NA
TGCGCCAGCAGACTGACAGGGGGAACCGGTTCACCCCTCCACTTT
CASRLTGGTGSPLHF
>NA|TRBV7-2|TRBJ2-7|NA
TGTGCCAGCAGATTGACGACAGCCGGTACCTACGAGCAGTACTTC
CASRLTTAGTYEQYF
>NA|TRBV19|TRBJ1-1|NA
TGTGCCAGTACTCCTTGGACGGGGAACACTGAAGCTTTCTTT
CASTPWTGNTEAFF
>NA|TRBV21-1|TRBJ1-6|NA
TGTGCCAGCAGCACAACATCCACCTTGGGATCACCCCTCCACTTT
CASSTTSTLGSPLHF
>NA|TRBV7-2|TRBJ1-2|NA
TGTGCCAGCAGCTTCCCCGCCCGGGAGTATGGCTACACCTTC
CASSFPAREYGYTF
>TRBD2|TRBV5-5|TRBJ2-3|NA
TGTGCCAGCAGCTTGGCGAAGACTAGCGGAGTGCCTACGCAGTATTTT
CASSLAKTSGVPTQYF
>TRBD1|TRBV5-1|TRBJ1-6|NA
TGCGCCAGCAGCTTGGAACAGGGGACACCCCTCCACTTT
CASSLEQGTPLHF
>TRBD2|TRBV5-6|TRBJ2-2|NA
TGTGCCAGCAGCCCCCTAGCGGGGTGGGCCGGGGAGCTGTTTTTT
CASSPLAGWAGELFF
>TRBD2|TRBV6-6|TRBJ2-7|NA
TGTGCCAGCAGTCTGAGCGGGGGCCTCTACGAGCAGTACTTC
CASSLSGGLYEQYF
>TRBD1|TRBV6-5|TRBJ1-4|NA
TGTGCCAGCAGTCGGGGGACAGTGCGTAATGAAAAACTGTTTTTT
CASSRGTVRNEKLFF
>TRBD1|TRBV2|TRBJ2-4|NA
TGTGCCAGCAGCGTCCGGACAGGGGGCATTCAGTACTTC
CASSVRTGGIQYF
>NA|TRBV6-6|TRBJ1-2|once
TGTGCCGGCAGTTACCAGGGTATAGAAGGCTACACCTTC
CAGSYQGIEGYTF
>NA|TRBV5-1|TRBJ2-3|NA
TGCGCCAGCATGATAGGACCTAGCACAGATACGCAGTATTTT
CASMIGPSTDTQYF
>NA|TRBV4-1|TRBJ2-1|medium-sized
TGCGCCAGCAGCCAAGTAAATATGGTATCCTACAATGAGCAGTTCTTC
CASSQVNMVSYNEQFF
>NA|TRBV19|TRBJ2-4|NA
TGTGCCAGTAGTATAGCCAGGGGTACCCTAAACATTCAGTACTTC
CASSIARGTLNIQYF
>NA|TRBV10-1|TRBJ2-2|NA
TGCGCCAGCAGTAGGGGGGCGAACACCGGGGAGCTGTTTTTT
CASSRGANTGELFF
>TRBD1|TRBV27|TRBJ2-7|NA
TGTGCCAGCAGCAGCAAACGGGACAGGGACCCCTACGAGCAGTACTTC
CASSSKRDRDPYEQYF
>TRBD1|TRBV7-9|TRBJ1-2|NA
TGTGCCAGCAGTTACCACGGGACAGGGGATGGCTACACCTTC
CASSYHGTGDGYTF
>NA|TRBV11-2|TRBJ1-1|NA
TGTGCCAGCAGCTTAGATCTAGGTGGTGAAGCTTTCTTT
CASSLDLGGEAFF
>TRBD1|TRBV7-9|TRBJ1-1|NA
TGTGCCAGCAGCTCACCGGGACAGGGGTCGATGAACACTGAAGCTTTCTTT
CASSSPGQGSMNTEAFF
>TRBD1|TRBV28|TRBJ1-6|few
TGTGCCAGCAGCACTCTGCAACTATTGCCGGGACAGAGCTCCAACTTT
CASSTLQLLPGQSSNF
>TRBD2|TRBV5-1|TRBJ2-2|NA
TGCGCCAGCAGCTCCCGGGACTACGGCACCGGGGAGCTGTTTTTT
CASSSRDYGTGELFF
>NA|TRBV27|TRBJ1-4|NA
TGTGCCAGCAGCGATCGAGCAGGGGATAATGAAAAACTGTTTTTT
CASSDRAGDNEKLFF
>NA|TRBV30|TRBJ2-7|NA
TGTGCCTGGAGTGGAAAGGACTCCTACGAGCAGTACTTC
CAWSGKDSYEQYF
>NA|TRBV9|TRBJ1-2|NA
TGTGCCAGCAGCGTAAGGGGCGAATTCGCTAACTATGGCTACACCTTC
CASSVRGEFANYGYTF
>NA|TRBV5-1|TRBJ2-1|NA
TGCGCCAGCAGCTTGGAGTCGGACACATACAATGAGCAGTTCTTC
CASSLESDTYNEQFF
>TRBD2|TRBV30|TRBJ2-7|NA
TGTGCCTGGAGGCCGGGGGGGGTGTACGAGCAGTACTTC
CAWRPGGVYEQYF
>TRBD1|TRBV5-1|TRBJ1-4|NA
TGCGCCAGCAGCTCCCCGGGACAGCCGAATGAAAAACTGTTTTTT
CASSSPGQPNEKLFF
>NA|TRBV5-6|TRBJ1-1|NA
TGTGCCAGCAGCTTGTATCCCGACCTCAAACCTTTCTTT
CASSLYPDLKPFF
>NA|TRBV2|TRBJ2-2|NA
TGTGCCAGCAGTACTAGGTCTAACACCGGGGAGCTGTTTTTT
CASSTRSNTGELFF
>NA|TRBV4-1|TRBJ2-2|NA
TGCGCCAGCAGCCACCGGCCCCCTCCGGTCACCGGGGAGCTGTTTTTT
CASSHRPPPVTGELFF
>TRBD1|TRBV7-9|TRBJ1-3|NA
TGTGCCAGCAACAGGGGCGGAAACACCATATATTTT
CASNRGGNTIYF
>TRBD1|TRBV28|TRBJ2-7|NA
TGTGCCAGCAGAGGGGGTGGGACAGGGATTTTCGCGTCCCACGAGCAGTACTTC
CASRGGGTGIFASHEQYF
>TRBD1|TRBV9|TRBJ1-1|NA
TGTGCCAGCAGCGTAGACCCTTCAGGGGGATGGACTGAAGCTTTCTTT
CASSVDPSGGWTEAFF
>NA|TRBV4-3|TRBJ2-1|few
TGCGCCAGCAGCCAAGTAAATATGGTATCCTACAATGAGCAGTTCTTC
CASSQVNMVSYNEQFF
>NA|TRBV2|TRBJ1-2|NA
TGTGCCAGCAGTGAGGGGACCCTTAGCCCTGGCTACACCTTC
CASSEGTLSPGYTF
>TRBD1|TRBV5-6|TRBJ1-2|few
TGTGCCAGCAGCCGGACAGGGACCCATGGCTACACCTTC
CASSRTGTHGYTF
>NA|TRBV27|TRBJ1-6|NA
TGTGCCAGCGGGCTTTTGTCACCCCTCCACTTT
CASGLLSPLHF
>TRBD1|TRBV5-1|TRBJ2-2|NA
TGCGCCAGCAGCTTGTCGACAGGGGTAGACACCGGGGAGCTGTTTTTT
CASSLSTGVDTGELFF
>TRBD1|TRBV29-1|TRBJ2-5|NA
TGCAGCGCCGGGACAGACCAAGAGACCCAGTACTTC
CSAGTDQETQYF
>TRBD2|TRBV9|TRBJ2-1|once
TGTGCCAGCAGCGTAGCGGGGGGGCCTGGCGATGAGCAGTTCTTC
CASSVAGGPGDEQFF
>NA|TRBV4-3|TRBJ1-2|few
TGCGCCAGCAGCCAAGATCTTATCGGATACTATGGCTACACCTTC
CASSQDLIGYYGYTF
>NA|TRBV2|TRBJ1-2|NA
TGTGCCAGCAGCGAACAGAACTATGGCTACACCTTC
CASSEQNYGYTF
>NA|TRBV19|TRBJ2-1|NA
TGTGCCAGTAGTAGATCCGGGACACGGAAAAATGAGCAGTTCTTC
CASSRSGTRKNEQFF
>NA|TRBV5-1|TRBJ2-7|NA
TGCGCCAGCAGCTTAGCGGGCGAGCAGTACTTC
CASSLAGEQYF
>NA|TRBV7-9|TRBJ1-1|NA
TGTGCCAGCAGCTTCATCAGACCTGAAGCTTTCTTT
CASSFIRPEAFF
>NA|TRBV10-3|TRBJ2-5|NA
TGTGCCATGCAGGCCCCAGGCAAAGAGACCCAGTACTTC
CAMQAPGKETQYF
>TRBD2|TRBV4-1|TRBJ2-7|NA
TGCGCCAGCAGCCCCCGGGACTACCCCTACGAGCAGTACTTC
CASSPRDYPYEQYF
>NA|TRBV19|TRBJ1-4|NA
TGTGCCAGTAGTATTGAGGATGCAACTAATGAAAAACTGTTTTTT
CASSIEDATNEKLFF
>NA|TRBV9|TRBJ1-1|NA
TGTGCCAGCAGCGTAGGCGGGTCGAACACTGAAGCTTTCTTT
CASSVGGSNTEAFF
>TRBD2|TRBV5-6|TRBJ2-4|NA
TGTGCCAGCACCCACTGGCGGGGGGGGCGACTTTACTTC
CASTHWRGGRLYF
>NA|TRBV27|TRBJ2-2|NA
TGTGCCAGCAGTTATAGCATAGGCACCGGGGAGCTGTTTTTT
CASSYSIGTGELFF
>NA|TRBV7-9|TRBJ2-2|NA
TGTGCCAGCACCCCTTTAGGGGAGCTGTTTTTT
CASTPLGELFF
>NA|TRBV19|TRBJ2-1|NA
TGTGCCAGTATTACCGCTAATGAGCAGTTCTTC
CASITANEQFF
>NA|TRBV6-1|TRBJ2-2|NA
TGTGCCAGCAGTGAAGGGGGCGGGGAGCTGTTTTTT
CASSEGGGELFF
>TRBD1|TRBV9|TRBJ2-7|medium-sized
TGTGCCAGCAGCCAACAGGGGCTCCCCTACGAGCAGTACTTC
CASSQQGLPYEQYF
>NA|TRBV11-2|TRBJ1-2|once
TGTGCCAGCAGCTTAGACTCCGTGTACTACACCTTC
CASSLDSVYYTF
>TRBD1|TRBV5-1|TRBJ2-7|NA
TGCGCCAGCAGCGTGGACAGGGCGGGAGAGCAGTACTTC
CASSVDRAGEQYF
>NA|TRBV21-1|TRBJ1-4|NA
TGTGCCAGCAGCAAAGCGCTTTTAGGGACAGGGGAGAGAAAACTGTTTTTT
CASSKALLGTGERKLFF